This T cell receptor beta chain was sequenced during a study of T cells in Graves' hyperthyroidism and ophthalmopathy. This clonotype was detected a few times. The antigen remains undetermined. TCR beta CDR3 regions were amplified from RNA transcripts. A first-round RT-PCR of the TCR CDR3 used the HTBI primer set. Via MiXCR, TCRdb re-called the multiplex PCR reads, giving one row per CDR3 protein. The sample records almost 500,000 distinct CDR3 sequences, roughly 22% being singletons. The V gene end was trimmed by 0 bases and the J gene end by 1 base; junction bases not matched to a gene: 2. The CDR3 consists of 16 residues. Per germline, CDR1 KGHSH and CDR2 LQKENI. Broader study findings: Using 13 V-J features, a model discriminated ophthalmopathy from stable hyperthyroidism.

The chain carries TRBV18 and TRBJ2-4; 8 bases match TRBD2. The receptor comes from a woman between 70 and 85 years old with Graves' ophthalmopathy. The sequencing input was blood. The CDR3 DNA follows: TGTGCCAGCTCACCACCGGTAGCGGGGGCCAAAAACATTCAGTACTTC. This sequence encodes CASSPPVAGAKNIQYF.